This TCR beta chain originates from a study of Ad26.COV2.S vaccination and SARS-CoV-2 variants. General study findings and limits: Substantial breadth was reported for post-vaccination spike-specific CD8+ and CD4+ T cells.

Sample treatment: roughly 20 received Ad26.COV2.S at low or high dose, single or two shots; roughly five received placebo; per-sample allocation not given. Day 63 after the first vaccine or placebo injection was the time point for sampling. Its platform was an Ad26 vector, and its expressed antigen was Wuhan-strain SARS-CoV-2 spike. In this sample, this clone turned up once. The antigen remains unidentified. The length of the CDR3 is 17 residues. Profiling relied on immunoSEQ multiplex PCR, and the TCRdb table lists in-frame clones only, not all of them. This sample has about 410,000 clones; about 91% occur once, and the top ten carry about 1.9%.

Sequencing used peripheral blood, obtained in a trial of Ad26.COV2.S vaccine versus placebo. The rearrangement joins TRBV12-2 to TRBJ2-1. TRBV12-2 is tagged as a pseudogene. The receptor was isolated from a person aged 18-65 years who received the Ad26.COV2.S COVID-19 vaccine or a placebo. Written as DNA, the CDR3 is TGTGCAAGTCGCTTAGGATCCAGGAGCCTATACCACAATGAGCAGTTCTTC. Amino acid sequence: CASRLGSRSLYHNEQFF.